This passage covers 24 T cell receptor beta chains from one sample sequenced in a study of blood T cells in healthy people across ages. The authors ran a second PCR of about 6 to 11 cycles using a sample-barcoded 5' primer and a J-beta primer mix. TCRdb reanalysed the 5' RACE reads using MiXCR and keeps one entry per CDR3 protein. Among some 940,000 distinct CDR3 sequences listed, about 27% were seen once. These data were also reused for a study on T cells of mothers and their children.

Sequencing input: blood. These receptors came from a woman in her 40s in good health.

With regard to this clonotype: This clone may be a read error of a much larger clone one base away. The chain uses TRBV10-2 and TRBJ2-2, with 7 positions matching TRBD1. CDR1 and CDR2 from the germline V gene are WSHSY and SAAADI. This CDR3 is built from 16 residues. The V segment lost 10 bases and the J segment 8 bases; nucleotides outside the gene matches: 19. The CDR3: CANRASDRAFGGELFF. The CDR3 nucleotides are TGCGCCAACAGGGCGAGCGACAGGGCCTTCGGGGGGGAGCTGTTTTTT.

This clonotype was seen a few times. The rearrangement uses TRBV24-1 and TRBJ2-5; D possibly corresponds to TRBD2 (6 bases). V dropped 2 bases and J dropped 5 bases, with 14 bases sitting between them. There are 15 residues in the CDR3. CDR1 is KGHDR and CDR2 is SFDVKD in the germline V gene. The CDR3 sequence is CATSDWDLAGETQYF. CDR3 nucleotide sequence: TGTGCCACCAGTGATTGGGACCTGGCGGGGGAGACCCAGTACTTC.

This clonotype has more than one count but fewer than ten. The chain couples TRBV5-1 to TRBJ2-7; 9 bases line up with TRBD1. The germline gives CDR1 SGHRS, CDR2 YFSETQ. There are 14 residues in the CDR3. V was clipped by 4 bases and J by 2 bases; unmatched bases: 4. In DNA form, the CDR3 reads TGCGCCAGCAGCAGGGACAGGGCCACCTACGAGCAGTACTTC. Residues: CASSRDRATYEQYF.

This clonotype was seen only a few times. The chain has TRBV20-1 and TRBJ2-5; 8 bases fit TRBD2. Per the germline V gene, CDR1 is DFQATT and CDR2 is SNEGSKA (reference sequence). CDR3 length: 14 amino acids. J was trimmed by 2 bases and V by 1 base; bases with no gene match: 3. CDR3 bases: TGCAGTGCTAGAGGGACTAGCCAACAAGAGACCCAGTACTTC. Protein sequence: CSARGTSQQETQYF.

In its sample, this clonotype was seen a few times. The chain links TRBV20-1 to TRBJ2-1, with 12 bases identical to TRBD2. V gave up 1 base and J gave up 0 bases; unmatched junction bases: 4. CDR1 DFQATT and CDR2 SNEGSKA come from the germline V gene (reference sequence). The CDR3 extends over 17 amino acids. Written as DNA, the CDR3 is TGCAGTGCTAGAGGGACTAGCGGGGTGATCTCCTACAATGAGCAGTTCTTC. It specifies CSARGTSGVISYNEQFF.

V gene TRBV27 combines with J gene TRBJ1-1, with no clear D. Germline V gives CDR1 MNHEY, CDR2 SMNVEV (reference sequence). The CDR3 contains 14 residues. The V end was cut by 7 bases, the J end by 1 base, with 13 bases between. Written as DNA, the CDR3 is TGTGCCAGCACCCCTGGAGGCGGGAACACTGAAGCTTTCTTT. Translation gives CASTPGGGNTEAFF.

The chain recombines TRBV20-1 with TRBJ2-2; no firm D call. CDR1 and CDR2 (germline): DFQATT, SNEGSKA (reference sequence). The V end lost 5 bases, the J end lost 5 bases, and 15 bases lay between the germline ends. This CDR3 is built from 14 residues. This CDR3 is CSASSVSLTGELFF. DNA for the CDR3: TGCAGTGCTTCCTCCGTTAGTTTGACCGGGGAGCTGTTTTTT.

The rearrangement joins TRBV9 to TRBJ1-2; no definite D call. Germline V CDR1 and CDR2: SGDLS, YYNGEE. This CDR3 is built from 15 residues. With 0 bases removed from V and 0 bases from J, the gap between germline ends came to 9 bases. The CDR3 sequence is CASSVGGRANYGYTF. The CDR3 DNA is TGTGCCAGCAGCGTAGGAGGGAGAGCTAACTATGGCTACACCTTC.

This clonotype was seen only a few times. The V and J genes are TRBV27 and TRBJ1-2; the D gene is possibly TRBD1 (6 bases). V dropped 3 bases and J dropped 8 bases, with 13 bases sitting between them. The CDR3 length is 13 residues. Looked up from germline, CDR1 is MNHEY and CDR2 is SMNVEV (reference sequence). The CDR3 nucleotides are TGTGCCAGCAGTTTTATGGGGGCGCGAGGCTACACCTTC. Its protein is CASSFMGARGYTF.

DNA for the CDR3: TGCAGTGCTAGATATCCGGGACAGGGGTACGACAATGAGCAGTTCTTC. Amino acid sequence: CSARYPGQGYDNEQFF. This chain connects TRBV20-1 to TRBJ2-1; 10 bases are a match to TRBD1. The CDR3 is 16 amino acids. CDR1 is DFQATT, CDR2 SNEGSKA, per germline (reference sequence). V was pared by 2 bases and J by 5 bases, with 9 bases of the junction left unmatched.

This clonotype was recorded many times. The chain is built from TRBV9 and TRBJ1-2; the match to TRBD1 covers 7 bases. CDR1 and CDR2 from the germline V gene are SGDLS and YYNGEE. The CDR3 consists of 16 residues. J gave up 4 bases and V 3 bases, and 12 bases lay outside the gene matches. The CDR3, as DNA: TGTGCCAGCAGCGGACGGGGGACTCCAGGGGGCTATGGCTACACCTTC. It translates to CASSGRGTPGGYGYTF.

The chain recombines TRBV3-1 with TRBJ2-1, with D possibly being TRBD2 (5 bases). The CDR3 covers 12 residues. V lost 9 bases to trimming and J lost 3 bases, with 9 bases between them. CDR1 and CDR2 from the germline V gene are LGHDT and YNNKEL (reference sequence). The DNA of the CDR3 is TGTGCCAGTTGGGCGGGCTACAATGAGCAGTTCTTC. Translating it yields CASWAGYNEQFF.

At least ten counts were recorded for this clonotype. This CDR3 reads CASSHLGSSYEQYF. The CDR3 coding sequence is TGTGCCAGCAGCCATCTTGGGAGCTCCTACGAGCAGTACTTC. The V call is TRBV3-1, the J call TRBJ2-7; D is perhaps TRBD2 (5 bases). The V end was cut by 3 bases, the J end by 0 bases, with 9 bases between. Germline CDR1 is LGHDT and CDR2 is YNNKEL (reference sequence). The CDR3 runs 14 residues.

This clonotype has a handful of counts. The gene calls are TRBV12-3 or TRBV12-4 and TRBJ1-3; 9 nucleotides line up with TRBD1. The CDR3 totals 16 residues. V trimming: 5 bases; J trimming: 4 bases; junction bases outside the gene matches: 9. CDR3 loop: CASSQQGARTGNTIYF. CDR3 coding DNA: TGTGCCAGCAGTCAACAGGGGGCGCGAACCGGAAACACCATATATTTT.

This clonotype was counted a few times. This chain links TRBV20-1 with TRBJ1-2, with 7 nucleotides matching TRBD1. V trimming: 5 bases; J trimming: 2 bases; junction bases outside the gene matches: 8. CDR1 DFQATT and CDR2 SNEGSKA come from the germline V gene (reference sequence). This CDR3 is built from 14 residues. The CDR3 region is CSAGGGGSNYGYTF. CDR3 coding DNA: TGCAGTGCTGGAGGAGGGGGCTCGAACTATGGCTACACCTTC.

This clonotype was recorded many times. The chain combines TRBV20-1 with TRBJ2-7; D may be TRBD1 or TRBD2 (5 bases each). The CDR3 is 14 residues long. Trimming shortened V by 2 bases and J by 3 bases, and 14 bases separated the two germline ends. Germline CDR1 DFQATT, CDR2 SNEGSKA (reference sequence). In DNA, the CDR3 is TGCAGTGCTAGACCCGGGACGGATTTCTACGAGCAGTACTTC. It codes for CSARPGTDFYEQYF.

Remarks on this clonotype: One junction end disagrees with the germline gene, perhaps due to a read error. The rearrangement links TRBV5-5 to TRBJ2-3; D ambiguous. The germline V gene encodes CDR1 SGHKS and CDR2 YYEKEE (reference sequence). The CDR3 is made up of 13 amino acids. The CDR3 DNA reads TGCACCAGCAGCTTGGGGAGCACAGATACGCAGTATTTT. This gives the protein CTSSLGSTDTQYF.

Turning to this clonotype: Its ends do not fully match the called genes, so a read error is possible. V gene TRBV24-1 combines with J gene TRBJ2-1; 10 nucleotides agree with TRBD1. Germline loops: CDR1 KGHDR, CDR2 SFDVKD. CDR3 length: 18 amino acids. Here the CDR3 reads CATSDVDRGLGTYSEQFF. CDR3 nucleotide sequence: TGTGCCACCAGTGACGTCGACAGGGGGCTAGGAACATACAGTGAGCAGTTCTTC.

This clonotype was seen repeatedly, ten times or more. The CDR3 bases are TGCAGCACTGCCGCCGGGACAGGGGGGCGTAAACAAGAGACCCAGTACTTC. The encoded protein is CSTAAGTGGRKQETQYF. The rearrangement links TRBV29-1 to TRBJ2-5; 11 bases match TRBD1. V lost 8 bases and J lost 2; bases outside the gene matches: 16. Germline lookup yields CDR1 SQVTM and CDR2 ANQGSEA. This CDR3 is built from 17 residues.

As for this clonotype: An end of the junction does not agree with germline; a read error may underlie this. This chain uses TRBV25-1 with TRBJ1-5; TRBD1 might be the D (5 bases). Germline lookup yields CDR1 MGHDK and CDR2 SYGVNS. The CDR3 loop spans 16 amino acids. CDR3 amino acids: CASGEGKGDSNQPQHF. CDR3 in DNA: TGTGCCAGCGGTGAGGGGAAAGGGGATAGCAATCAGCCCCAGCATTTT.

There are many counts of this clonotype. V and J are TRBV12-3 or TRBV12-4 and TRBJ1-2; D not resolved. The CDR3 consists of 14 residues. The V and J ends lost 3 bases and 0 bases respectively, with 8 bases between them. The CDR3 loop is CASSLSPTNYGYTF. CDR3 coding DNA: TGTGCCAGCAGTTTGTCCCCGACTAACTATGGCTACACCTTC.

This clonotype was recorded at least ten times. V gene TRBV4-3 combines with J gene TRBJ1-1, with D perhaps TRBD1 (6 bases). CDR3 length equals 15 residues. Trimming shortened V by 5 bases and J by 4 bases, and 17 bases separated the two germline ends. Germline CDR1 and CDR2: LGHNA and YSLEER. CDR3 loop: CASSATNRVRTEAFF. Here the CDR3 DNA reads TGCGCCAGCAGCGCTACTAACAGGGTACGCACTGAAGCTTTCTTT.

This clonotype was detected a few times. The rearrangement uses TRBV27 and TRBJ2-7; 9 bases map to TRBD1. The germline V gene has CDR1 MNHEY and CDR2 SMNVEV (reference sequence). V lost 3 bases to trimming and J lost 9 bases; unmatched junction nucleotides: 9. The CDR3 covers 14 residues. The CDR3 sequence is CASSFRGTGSLQYF. The CDR3 coding sequence is TGTGCCAGCAGTTTCCGGGGGACAGGGTCGCTGCAGTACTTC.

The V call is TRBV7-2, the J call TRBJ2-7; unclear D gene. V shed 3 bases and J shed 0 bases, with 12 bases lying between them. This CDR3 region has 15 residues. Germline V lookup: CDR1 SGHTA, CDR2 FQGNSA. CDR3 protein: CASSFWQSNSYEQYF. CDR3 sequence (DNA): TGTGCCAGCAGCTTTTGGCAGTCGAACTCCTACGAGCAGTACTTC.